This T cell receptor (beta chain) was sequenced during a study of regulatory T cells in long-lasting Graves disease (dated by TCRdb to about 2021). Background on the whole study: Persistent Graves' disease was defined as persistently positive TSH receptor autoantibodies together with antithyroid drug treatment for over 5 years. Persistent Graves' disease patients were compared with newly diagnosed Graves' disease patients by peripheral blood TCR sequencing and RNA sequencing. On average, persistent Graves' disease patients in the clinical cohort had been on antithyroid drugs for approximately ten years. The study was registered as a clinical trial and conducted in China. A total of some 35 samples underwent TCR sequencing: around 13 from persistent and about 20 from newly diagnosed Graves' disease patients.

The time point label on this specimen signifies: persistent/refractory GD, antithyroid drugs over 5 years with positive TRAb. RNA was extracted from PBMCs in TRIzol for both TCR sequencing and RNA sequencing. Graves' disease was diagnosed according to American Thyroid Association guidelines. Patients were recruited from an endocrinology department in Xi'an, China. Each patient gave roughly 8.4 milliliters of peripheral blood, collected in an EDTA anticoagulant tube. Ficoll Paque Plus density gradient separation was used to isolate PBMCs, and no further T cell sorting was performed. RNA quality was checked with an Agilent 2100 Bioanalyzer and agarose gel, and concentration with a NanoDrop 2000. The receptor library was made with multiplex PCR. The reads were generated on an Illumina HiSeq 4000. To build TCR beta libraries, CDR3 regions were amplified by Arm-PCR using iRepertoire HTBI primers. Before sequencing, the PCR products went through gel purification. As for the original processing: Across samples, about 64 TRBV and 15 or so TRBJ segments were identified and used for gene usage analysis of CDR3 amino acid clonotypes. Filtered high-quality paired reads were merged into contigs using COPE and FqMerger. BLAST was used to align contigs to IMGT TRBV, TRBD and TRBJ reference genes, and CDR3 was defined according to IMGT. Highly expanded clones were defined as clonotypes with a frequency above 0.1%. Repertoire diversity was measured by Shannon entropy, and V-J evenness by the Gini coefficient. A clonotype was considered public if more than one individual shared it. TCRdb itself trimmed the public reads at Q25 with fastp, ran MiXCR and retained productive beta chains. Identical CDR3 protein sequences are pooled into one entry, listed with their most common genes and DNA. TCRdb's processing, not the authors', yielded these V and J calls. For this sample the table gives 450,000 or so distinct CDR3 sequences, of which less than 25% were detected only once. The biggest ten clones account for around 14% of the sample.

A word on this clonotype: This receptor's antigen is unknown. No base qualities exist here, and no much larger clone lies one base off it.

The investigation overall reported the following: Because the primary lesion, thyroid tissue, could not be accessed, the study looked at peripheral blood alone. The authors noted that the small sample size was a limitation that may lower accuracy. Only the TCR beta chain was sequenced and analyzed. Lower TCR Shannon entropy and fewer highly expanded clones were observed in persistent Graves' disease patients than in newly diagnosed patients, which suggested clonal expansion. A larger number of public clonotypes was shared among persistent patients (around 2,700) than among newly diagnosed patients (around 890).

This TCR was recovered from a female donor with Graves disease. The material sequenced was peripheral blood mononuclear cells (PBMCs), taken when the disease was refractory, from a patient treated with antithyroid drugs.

The DNA sequence reads TGTGCCAGCAACCACGGGGGCCATACAGATACGCAGTATTTT. It codes for CASNHGGHTDTQYF. The sequence links TRBV7-2 to TRBJ2-3; the D match is possibly TRBD1 or TRBD2, with 6 bases aligned in each. The CDR3 runs 14 amino acids, cysteine and phenylalanine included. Just the 42-base CDR3 DNA is kept, in frame starting at base 1. The V and J ends are trimmed by 7 bases and 3 bases, leaving 14 bases between them. The germline V gene yields SGHTA for CDR1 and FQGNSA for CDR2.